Included here is one T cell receptor beta chain sequence, with context. This record comes from a study of blood T cell repertoires in COVID-19. Germline CDR1 reads SGHVS; CDR2 reads FQNEAQ. The CDR3 length is 18 residues. V lost 1 base and J 0 bases, leaving 17 bases between the germline ends. Seattle's cohort entered during active infection and was followed longitudinally. Methods used by the authors: Reference gene primers were amplified, and this amplification served to estimate nucleated cell counts. Data came from immunoSEQ multiplex PCR; TCRdb stores just in-frame clones and leaves some out. The V and J calls and clone size were taken over from that table, and D and trimming were inferred from the DNA. Among some 180,000 clones listed, around 90% were seen once.

The rearrangement links TRBV7-8 to TRBJ2-3; a weak D match, TRBD1 (5 bases). The sequenced material came from peripheral blood. This TCR derives from a woman over 75 with COVID-19, enrolled during active disease. DNA for the CDR3: TGTGCCAGCAGCTTAGAGGGGTTGGTAGAAAATAGCACAGATACGCAGTATTTT. Translating gives CASSLEGLVENSTDTQYF.